This entry lists 30 T cell receptor beta chains sequenced from one sample in a study of T cells after yellow fever vaccination. In TCRdb, the 5' RACE reads were re-called with MiXCR into one record per CDR3 protein. Of some 260,000 distinct CDR3 sequences in the sample, roughly 5.2% were seen once. This specimen consisted of CD4+ T cells sorted from PBMCs, obtained on the day of the yellow fever booster vaccination. These receptor sequences come from a man aged 18 to 30 who received the YFV17D yellow fever vaccine.

This clonotype was picked up a small number of times. The chain uses TRBV6-2 or TRBV6-3 and TRBJ1-6, with a weak D call TRBD1 (5 bases). The CDR3 consists of 15 residues. Looked up from germline, CDR1 is MNHEY and CDR2 is SVGEGT. V was shortened by 0 bases and J by 7 bases, with 10 bases between the two germline ends. CDR3 sequence: CASSYSGTDNSPLHF. The CDR3, as DNA: TGTGCCAGCAGTTACTCCGGGACGGACAATTCACCCCTCCACTTT.

Ten or more counts support this clonotype. The chain combines TRBV5-5 with TRBJ2-1, with D tentatively TRBD2 (5 bases). The CDR3 runs 13 residues. Germline CDR1 is SGHKS and CDR2 is YYEKEE (reference sequence). Trimming removed 7 bases from V and 5 bases from J, with 13 bases in between. The CDR3 DNA reads as TGTGCCAGCTTGGTCCGGGGTCACAATGAGCAGTTCTTC. Translation: CASLVRGHNEQFF.

This clonotype appeared many times. The chain recombines TRBV2 with TRBJ2-4; a possible D gene is TRBD1 (6 bases). This CDR3 contains 15 residues. Germline CDR1 and CDR2: SNHLY and FYNNEI. Trimming removed 6 bases at V and 6 bases at J, with 18 bases between. The CDR3 region is CASSDGDTFGNIQYF. CDR3 sequence (DNA): TGTGCCAGCAGCGACGGGGACACCTTTGGAAACATTCAGTACTTC.

This clonotype was seen at least ten times. The chain is built from TRBV4-3 and TRBJ1-4; 9 bases align to TRBD1. The CDR3 consists of 17 residues. The germline gives CDR1 LGHNA, CDR2 YSLEER. The ends lost 0 bases at V and 7 bases at J; junction bases unmatched: 9. CDR3 sequence (DNA): TGCGCCAGCAGCCAAGATAGGCATCGGACAGGGGTTGAAAAACTGTTTTTT. Its protein is CASSQDRHRTGVEKLFF.

This rearrangement joins TRBV5-5 to TRBJ2-5; possible D gene TRBD2, 6 bases. Germline values: CDR1 SGHKS, CDR2 YYEKEE (reference sequence). The CDR3 covers 19 residues. V shed 5 bases and J shed 5 bases, with 31 bases lying between them. The CDR3 loop is CASRYRDRVTSSGFETQYF. The CDR3 nucleotides are TGTGCCAGCAGGTATAGGGATCGGGTGACTAGTTCCGGATTCGAGACCCAGTACTTC. Using reference TRBV5-5 and TRBJ2-5 for the parts outside the CDR3, the full variable domain is DAGVTQSPTHLIKTRGQQVTLRCSPISGHKSVSWYQQVLGQGPQFIFQYYEKEERGRGNFPDRFSARQFPNYSSELNVNALLLGDSALYLCASRYRDRVTSSGFETQYFGPGTRLLVL.

On this clonotype: One end of the junction varies from germline; a read error may be responsible. The chain combines TRBV5-5 with TRBJ1-1, with D unclear. In germline, CDR1 is SGHKS, CDR2 YYEKEE (reference sequence). This CDR3 is built from 14 residues. The CDR3 DNA is TGTGCCAGCAGCTCAGACGGCCAAGAGACTGAAGCTCTCTTT. It specifies CASSSDGQETEALF.

This clonotype was counted only a few times. The chain is built from TRBV11-3 and TRBJ2-7; D ambiguous. The V gene lost 1 base and the J gene lost 0 bases, with 7 bases spanning the gap. This CDR3 comprises 14 residues. The germline V gene encodes CDR1 SGHNT and CDR2 YENEEA. The chain's CDR3 is CASSLGTDSYEQYF. The DNA for the CDR3 is TGTGCCAGCAGCTTAGGGACGGACTCCTACGAGCAGTACTTC.

The rearrangement links TRBV10-3 to TRBJ2-1; either TRBD1 or TRBD2 may supply D (5 bases each). Trimming removed 7 bases at V and 4 bases at J, with 17 bases between. CDR3 length equals 15 residues. Germline V CDR1 and CDR2: ENHRY, SYGVKD. The CDR3 nucleotides read TGTGCCATCAATGTCGGGACCGAGTATTACAATGAGCAGTTCTTC. This translates into CAINVGTEYYNEQFF.

This sequence joins TRBV5-1 and TRBJ1-2, with TRBD1 as a possible D gene (5 bases). The CDR3 is 15 residues long. Between the trimmed V and J ends, which lost 4 bases and 1 base, there was a span of 14 bases. Germline CDR1 reads SGHRS; CDR2 reads YFSETQ. The DNA of the CDR3 is TGCGCCAGCAGCCATGACGGGGGTATTAACTATGGCTACACCTTC. It specifies CASSHDGGINYGYTF. The full variable domain, with the rest looked up from reference TRBV5-1 and TRBJ1-2, is KAGVTQTPRYLIKTRGQQVTLSCSPISGHRSVSWYQQTPGQGLQFLFEYFSETQRNKGNFPGRFSGRQFSNSRSEMNVSTLELGDSALYLCASSHDGGINYGYTFGSGTRLTVV.

In this sample, this clonotype turned up a few times. The V call is TRBV6-1, the J call TRBJ2-3, with TRBD2 identical over 11 bases. Per germline, CDR1 MNHNS and CDR2 SASEGT. CDR3 length equals 17 residues. The J segment lost 5 bases and the V segment lost 2 bases, leaving 9 bases of the junction unmatched. CDR3 nucleotides: TGTGCCAGCAGTGAAATCGGCCTAGCGGGGGGACGAGATACGCAGTATTTT. This gives the protein CASSEIGLAGGRDTQYF.

This clonotype came up a few times. The chain recombines TRBV12-3 or TRBV12-4 with TRBJ1-2; D unresolved. Trimming removed 2 bases at V and 7 bases at J, with 11 bases between. The CDR3 sequence is 13 residues long. CDR3 nucleotides: TGTGCCAGCAGTTTATACGCCGGACTTGGCTACACCTTC. This translates into CASSLYAGLGYTF.

The chain joins TRBV7-2 to TRBJ2-5; D gene ambiguous. CDR3 length: 15 amino acids. Germline CDR1 and CDR2: SGHTA and FQGNSA. V was cut by 1 base and J by 2 bases, with 11 bases left in between. The CDR3, as DNA: TGTGCCAGCAGCTTAGTATGGGGTATTCAAGAGACCCAGTACTTC. It encodes CASSLVWGIQETQYF.

The chain recombines TRBV20-1 with TRBJ1-6; D gene uncertain. V lost 5 bases, J lost 7 bases, and 9 bases lay in between. CDR1 and CDR2 from the germline V gene are DFQATT and SNEGSKA (reference sequence). The CDR3 contains 12 residues. CDR3 amino acids: CSAAGANSPLHF. DNA for the CDR3: TGCAGTGCTGCGGGCGCGAATTCACCCCTCCACTTT.

This clonotype was detected only a few times. CDR3 bases: TGTGCCAGCAGCCCCATCACGGAAAGACAGGGGTTAGCCGGGGAGCTGTTTTTT. It is translated as CASSPITERQGLAGELFF. The rearrangement joins TRBV7-9 to TRBJ2-2; 8 bases align to TRBD1. Germline-derived CDR1 and CDR2 are SEHNR and FQNEAQ (reference sequence). The CDR3 loop spans 18 amino acids. J gave up 6 bases and V 5 bases, and 17 bases lay outside the gene matches.

The table lists this clonotype with a few counts. The chain is built from TRBV7-9 and TRBJ2-7; no firm D call. This CDR3 has 13 amino acids. Germline V CDR1 and CDR2: SEHNR, FQNEAQ (reference sequence). Trimming cost V 3 bases and J 0 bases, with 6 bases left between them. The CDR3 nucleotides read TGTGCCAGCAGCTTGTACGGCTCCTACGAGCAGTACGTC. Its translation: CASSLYGSYEQYV.

The table lists this clonotype with a few counts. This chain joins TRBV20-1 and TRBJ1-5, with D uncertain. V was cut by 5 bases and J by 0 bases, with 8 bases left in between. Germline CDR1 DFQATT, CDR2 SNEGSKA (reference sequence). This CDR3 contains 13 residues. The CDR3 DNA follows: TGCAGTGCTGTCGCGGATAGCAATCAGCCCCAGCATTTT. Translating gives CSAVADSNQPQHF.

The chain joins TRBV7-2 to TRBJ2-3, with D possibly being TRBD2 (6 bases). Trimming cost V 4 bases and J 6 bases, with 11 bases left between them. The CDR3 spans 13 residues. Germline-derived CDR1 and CDR2 are SGHTA and FQGNSA. The CDR3 DNA reads as TGTGCCAGCAGCTCTGTAACTAGCGATACGCAGTATTTT. Protein product: CASSSVTSDTQYF.

The sample holds many counts of this clonotype. V and J are TRBV2 and TRBJ1-4; a possible D gene is TRBD1 (5 bases). V lost 6 bases and J 5 bases, leaving 10 bases between the germline ends. Germline CDR1 is SNHLY and CDR2 is FYNNEI. The CDR3 sequence is 13 residues long. CDR3 coding DNA: TGTGCCAGCAGCAGGGTACCCAATGAAAAACTGTTTTTT. The encoded protein is CASSRVPNEKLFF.

The chain couples TRBV20-1 to TRBJ1-2, with TRBD1 identical over 7 bases. V was clipped by 1 base and J by 0 bases; unmatched bases: 5. The CDR3 is 15 residues long. From germline, CDR1 is DFQATT and CDR2 SNEGSKA (reference sequence). This chain's CDR3 is CSARGQGLANYGYTF. CDR3 coding DNA: TGCAGTGCTAGAGGACAGGGACTCGCTAACTATGGCTACACCTTC.

This clonotype was detected many times. CDR3 sequence reads: CASSRDRGDYGYTF. As DNA, the CDR3 is TGTGCCAGCAGTAGAGACAGGGGTGACTATGGCTACACCTTC. The gene calls are TRBV2 and TRBJ1-2; 8 nucleotides align to TRBD1. V lost 5 bases to trimming and J lost 3 bases; unmatched junction nucleotides: 5. This CDR3 comprises 14 residues. CDR1 SNHLY and CDR2 FYNNEI come from the germline V gene.

The V and J genes are TRBV28 and TRBJ1-5, with 7 bases that match TRBD1. Germline loops: CDR1 MDHEN, CDR2 SYDVKM. This CDR3 has 17 amino acids. V was clipped by 5 bases and J by 7 bases; unmatched bases: 17. The CDR3, as DNA: TGTGCCAGCAGTCTCGGACCTAAGACAGGGATCGGACAGCCCCAGCATTTT. Encoded protein: CASSLGPKTGIGQPQHF. The variable domain in full, with the rest retrieved from reference TRBV28 and TRBJ1-5, is DVKVTQSSRYLVKRTGEKVFLECVQDMDHENMFWYRQDPGLGLRLIYFSYDVKMKEKGDIPEGYSVSREKKERFSLILESASTNQTSMYLCASSLGPKTGIGQPQHFGDGTRLSIL.

The chain has TRBV20-1 and TRBJ2-4, with D perhaps matching TRBD1 or TRBD2 (5 bases each). This CDR3 has 13 residues. Germline V CDR1 and CDR2: DFQATT, SNEGSKA (reference sequence). The CDR3 bases are TGCAGCCCAACCGGGACCGCAGGAAACATTCAGTACTTC. Its protein is CSPTGTAGNIQYF.

This clonotype occurred many times. The CDR3 sequence is CASSLGRGSGNTIYF. CDR3 in DNA: TGTGCCAGCAGTTTGGGCAGGGGGTCCGGAAACACCATATATTTT. The rearrangement links TRBV12-3 or TRBV12-4 to TRBJ1-3; 7 bases are a match to TRBD1. The CDR3 totals 15 residues. The V segment lost 3 bases and the J segment 4 bases; nucleotides outside the gene matches: 6.

This clonotype appeared a few times. The gene calls are TRBV10-3 and TRBJ1-2; 8 nucleotides agree with TRBD1. V dropped 8 bases and J dropped 3; count of bases not matched to a gene: 5. CDR1 and CDR2 (germline): ENHRY, SYGVKD. This CDR3 has 13 amino acids. The CDR3, as DNA: TGTGCCATCCGAGGACAGGGCGACTATGGCTACACCTTC. Its translation: CAIRGQGDYGYTF.

The chain employs TRBV4-2 and TRBJ1-2; D is perhaps TRBD1 (6 bases). This CDR3 region has 15 residues. Per germline, CDR1 LGHNA and CDR2 YNFKEQ. Deletions cut 3 bases from V and 0 bases from J, with 11 bases between. CDR3 in DNA: TGTGCCAGCAGCCACCGACAGGTATCTAACTATGGCTACACCTTC. It specifies CASSHRQVSNYGYTF.

This clonotype has a handful of counts. The chain couples TRBV5-1 to TRBJ1-4; D might be TRBD1 (6 bases). Germline lookup yields CDR1 SGHRS and CDR2 YFSETQ. Trimming took off 4 bases at V and 5 bases at J, with 15 bases between the two ends. The CDR3 length is 15 residues. CDR3 region: CASSGIGQFNEKLFF. In DNA, the CDR3 is TGCGCCAGCAGCGGGATCGGACAGTTCAATGAAAAACTGTTTTTT.

This clonotype was found many times. The chain links TRBV18 to TRBJ2-7, with 11 bases that match TRBD2. CDR1 is KGHSH and CDR2 is LQKENI in the germline V gene. V gave up 6 bases and J gave up 2 bases; unmatched junction bases: 6. This CDR3 spans 15 amino acids. The CDR3 spells CASSPPGLAAYEQYF. CDR3 DNA sequence: TGTGCCAGCTCGCCCCCGGGACTAGCGGCCTACGAGCAGTACTTC.

This clonotype was detected a few times. V usage is TRBV4-3 and J usage is TRBJ2-1, with D unresolved. The germline V and J ends were trimmed by 0 bases and 1 base, with 19 bases remaining between them. CDR3 length equals 19 residues. Germline-derived CDR1 and CDR2 are LGHNA and YSLEER. CDR3 nucleotides: TGCGCCAGCAGCCAAGAGTCCCTTCGGGCTGGAGATTCCTACAATGAGCAGTTCTTC. Its protein product is CASSQESLRAGDSYNEQFF.

This clonotype was counted many times. J is TRBJ2-1 and V is TRBV6-5; 11 positions match TRBD1. CDR3 length equals 17 residues. The J segment lost 6 bases and the V segment lost 4 bases, leaving 11 bases of the junction unmatched. CDR1 and CDR2 from the germline V gene are MNHEY and SVGAGI. In nucleotides, the CDR3 is TGTGCCAGCAGTTCTGCGCGGACAGGGGGCAAGGGCAATGAGCAGTTCTTC. Its protein product is CASSSARTGGKGNEQFF.

This clonotype was recorded a few times. The chain uses TRBV3-1 and TRBJ2-2, with 7 bases aligning to TRBD1. The CDR3 consists of 13 residues. V shed 6 bases, J shed 6 bases, and the junction held 4 bases outside the gene matches. Per germline, CDR1 LGHDT and CDR2 YNNKEL (reference sequence). Here the CDR3 reads CASRFTGAGELFF. In nucleotides, the CDR3 is TGTGCCAGCAGATTCACAGGGGCCGGGGAGCTGTTTTTT.